This TCR beta chain was observed in a study of blood T cells in healthy people across ages. V was cut by 0 bases and J by 2 bases, with 10 bases left in between. This CDR3 region has 15 residues. Germline V lookup: CDR1 LNHNV, CDR2 YYDKDF (reference sequence). Alongside a J-beta primer mix, a sample-barcoded 5' primer served in a second PCR lasting 7 to 11 cycles. Each CDR3 protein is one row after TCRdb ran MiXCR on the 5' RACE reads. The sample gives more than 800,000 distinct CDR3 sequences, about 30% of which show up once; around 16% is in the top ten. This clonotype has a single count. Its antigen is as yet unknown. Aged roughly 6 to 100, donors were systemically healthy Caucasians from Russia. It was around 10 milliliters of peripheral blood that were drawn from each donor. Study observations and caveats: The study lacked donor CMV status, which possibly confounded expanded clonotype changes.

The sample was blood. The V gene is TRBV15, the J gene TRBJ1-1; D gene unclear. This sequence originates from a woman of 80 years or more in good health. The chain's CDR3 is CATSRDKRVNTEAFF. For the CDR3, the DNA is TGTGCCACCAGCAGAGATAAAAGGGTAAACACTGAAGCTTTCTTT.